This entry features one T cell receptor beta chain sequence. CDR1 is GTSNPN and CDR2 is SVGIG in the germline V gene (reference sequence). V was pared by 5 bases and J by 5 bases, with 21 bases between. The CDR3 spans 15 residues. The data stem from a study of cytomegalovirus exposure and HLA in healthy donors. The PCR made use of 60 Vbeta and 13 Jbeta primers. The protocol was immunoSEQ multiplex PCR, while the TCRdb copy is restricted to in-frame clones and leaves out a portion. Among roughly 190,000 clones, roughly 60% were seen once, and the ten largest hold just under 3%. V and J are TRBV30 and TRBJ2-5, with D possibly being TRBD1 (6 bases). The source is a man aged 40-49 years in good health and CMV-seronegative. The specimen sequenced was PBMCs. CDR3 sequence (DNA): TGTGCCTGGGTCCAGGGGTATGGGAATCAGGAGACCCAGTACTTC. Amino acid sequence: CAWVQGYGNQETQYF.